This TCR beta chain emerged from a study of T cell repertoires in cytomegalovirus infection. One entry per CDR3 protein results from TCRdb running MiXCR on the reads. The profile shows approximately 730,000 distinct CDR3 sequences, 25% to 30% of them singletons. Trimming took 3 bases from V and 4 from J; bases not matched to a gene: 5. This CDR3 has 15 residues. In germline, CDR1 is LNHDA, CDR2 SQIVND (reference sequence). As concerns this clonotype: Antigen: not known.

The specimen comprised cultured CD8+ T cells from PBMCs, sampled from culture after CMV antigen stimulation. The J gene is TRBJ2-1, the V gene TRBV19; 8 nucleotides line up with TRBD1. This clonotype was obtained from a human donor in good health (CMV status not recorded). Some clones in this sample may be carry-over from other donors' samples. DNA of the CDR3: TGTGCCAGTAGTATTATGGGACAGGAGTACAATGAGCAGTTCTTC. This codes for CASSIMGQEYNEQFF.